Below, 17 T cell receptor beta chains from the same sample are listed, as sequenced in a study of cytomegalovirus exposure and HLA in healthy donors. Primers: 60 Vbeta forward and 13 Jbeta reverse. This table comes from immunoSEQ multiplex PCR, and its TCRdb copy is limited to in-frame clones, with some not included. Among around 280,000 clones listed, over 85% were seen once. The source material was PBMCs. Receptors originate from a woman younger than 30 in good health and CMV-seronegative.

The chain combines TRBV9 with TRBJ2-3; D possibly corresponds to TRBD2 (6 bases). The CDR3 sequence is 15 residues long. Between the trimmed V and J ends, which lost 0 bases and 5 bases, there was a span of 13 bases. CDR1 and CDR2 (germline): SGDLS, YYNGEE. The CDR3 reads CASSVALGTLDTQYF. The CDR3 coding sequence is TGTGCCAGCAGCGTAGCCCTAGGGACTCTAGATACGCAGTATTTT.

This clone was seen a handful of times. This chain joins TRBV4-1 and TRBJ2-1; 8 bases line up with TRBD1. Germline V gives CDR1 MGHRA, CDR2 YSYEKL. Trimming took 8 bases from V and 3 from J; bases not matched to a gene: 9. CDR3 length: 15 residues. The CDR3 here is CASSYPGQVYNEQFF. CDR3 sequence (DNA): TGCGCCAGCTCCTACCCGGGACAGGTCTACAATGAGCAGTTCTTC.

This sequence joins TRBV2 and TRBJ1-5; TRBD1 matches at 7 bases. The V and J ends lost 6 bases and 1 base, in that order; junction bases with no gene match: 6. This CDR3 contains 15 residues. In germline, CDR1 is SNHLY, CDR2 FYNNEI. CDR3 bases: TGTGCCAGCAGAATACAGGGGATCAGCAATCAGCCCCAGCATTTT. Its translation is CASRIQGISNQPQHF.

This chain links TRBV4-1 with TRBJ1-2; D remains ambiguous. The V end lost 3 bases, the J end lost 4 bases, and 12 bases lay between the germline ends. This CDR3 is built from 14 residues. CDR1 is MGHRA, CDR2 YSYEKL, per germline. CDR3 DNA: TGCGCCAGCAGCCACGGGGTGGTGGTCTATGGCTACACCTTC. This gives the protein CASSHGVVVYGYTF.

The rearrangement uses TRBV5-1 and TRBJ2-3; TRBD1 matches at 8 bases. Germline trimming cut 0 bases from V and 4 bases from J; bases unmatched to any gene: 4. Germline-derived CDR1 and CDR2 are SGHRS and YFSETQ. The CDR3 has 15 residues. In nucleotides, the CDR3 is TGCGCCAGCAGCTTGGCGCAGGGGGCTGCAGATACGCAGTATTTT. Amino acids: CASSLAQGAADTQYF.

The CDR3 DNA follows: TGTGCCACCAGCAGGGACAGGGGGCGAGAGCAGTACTTC. It translates to CATSRDRGREQYF. This chain links TRBV15 with TRBJ2-7, with 11 bases aligning to TRBD1. With 3 bases clipped from V and 7 bases from J, the junction kept 2 bases outside the gene matches. Looked up from germline, CDR1 is LNHNV and CDR2 is YYDKDF (reference sequence). The CDR3 loop spans 13 amino acids.

The V and J genes are TRBV5-4 and TRBJ2-7, with D maybe TRBD1 (5 bases). Trimming took off 0 bases at V and 6 bases at J, with 13 bases between the two ends. The CDR3 extends over 14 amino acids. Germline CDR1 and CDR2: SGHNT and YYREEE (reference sequence). In DNA, the CDR3 is TGTGCCAGCAGCTTGGTGAAGGGGCCTAGCGAGCAGTACTTC. Translation gives CASSLVKGPSEQYF.

The chain uses TRBV9 and TRBJ2-3, with D unclear. The CDR3 consists of 13 residues. CDR1 is SGDLS, CDR2 YYNGEE, per germline. V dropped 1 base and J dropped 5 bases, with 8 bases sitting between them. CDR3 amino acids: CASSVSSGDTQYF. The CDR3 region has the DNA TGTGCCAGCAGCGTATCATCGGGAGATACGCAGTATTTT.

The chain uses TRBV18 and TRBJ1-1; D uncertain. Germline CDR1 is KGHSH and CDR2 is LQKENI. Trimming stripped 0 bases from V and 0 bases from J, with 5 bases between. The CDR3 has 14 amino acids. The CDR3 is CASSPPEMNTEAFF. CDR3 DNA sequence: TGTGCCAGCTCACCACCGGAGATGAACACTGAAGCTTTCTTT.

The chain uses TRBV5-1 and TRBJ1-3, with 8 bases aligning to TRBD1. After removal of 0 bases from V and 2 bases from J, the junction contained 1 base not matched to a gene. Germline-derived CDR1 and CDR2 are SGHRS and YFSETQ. There are 15 residues in the CDR3. The CDR3 protein is CASSLVGQAGNTIYF. The CDR3 bases are TGCGCCAGCAGCTTGGTGGGACAGGCTGGAAACACCATATATTTT.

This chain links TRBV29-1 with TRBJ1-2; 9 bases are shared with TRBD1. The trim removed 4 bases at V and 4 bases at J, leaving 4 bases unmatched. Looked up from germline, CDR1 is SQVTM and CDR2 is ANQGSEA. The CDR3 consists of 13 residues. This CDR3 is CSVVTGGGYGYTF. The CDR3 DNA reads as TGCAGCGTTGTAACAGGGGGCGGCTATGGCTACACCTTC.

A single count supports this clone. V gene TRBV2 combines with J gene TRBJ1-5, with D possibly being TRBD1 (6 bases). The CDR3 is 14 amino acids. Looked up from germline, CDR1 is SNHLY and CDR2 is FYNNEI. The ends were cut back, 8 bases at V and 3 bases at J, with 14 bases in the middle. The CDR3 sequence is CASRRDIPNQPQHF. CDR3 DNA: TGTGCCAGCCGCCGGGACATTCCCAATCAGCCCCAGCATTTT.

The chain carries TRBV9 and TRBJ2-3; TRBD2 aligns across 11 bases. Trimming removed 1 base from V and 2 bases from J; junction bases left unmatched: 9. The germline V gene encodes CDR1 SGDLS and CDR2 YYNGEE. The CDR3 sequence is 18 residues long. CDR3 region: CASSVIAGGPNPTDTQYF. The CDR3 DNA sequence: TGTGCCAGCAGCGTAATAGCGGGGGGGCCAAACCCCACAGATACGCAGTATTTT.

This chain joins TRBV5-1 and TRBJ1-1; D unclear. V was trimmed by 3 bases and J by 7 bases, leaving 10 bases between them. The length of the CDR3 is 12 residues. The germline CDR1 and CDR2 sequences are SGHRS and YFSETQ. The CDR3 DNA sequence: TGCGCCAGCAGCTACACCGCAAGTGAAGCTTTCTTT. This gives the protein CASSYTASEAFF. Complete variable domain (other parts from reference TRBV5-1 and TRBJ1-1): KAGVTQTPRYLIKTRGQQVTLSCSPISGHRSVSWYQQTPGQGLQFLFEYFSETQRNKGNFPGRFSGRQFSNSRSEMNVSTLELGDSALYLCASSYTASEAFFGQGTRLTVV.

A few counts support this clone. V is TRBV18 and J is TRBJ1-2, with a possible D match to TRBD1 (6 bases). The ends were cut back, 5 bases at V and 8 bases at J, with 18 bases in the middle. CDR3 length: 14 amino acids. Germline V CDR1 and CDR2: KGHSH, LQKENI. CDR3 sequence: CASSNPGASLGYTF. CDR3 coding DNA: TGTGCCAGCTCAAACCCAGGGGCTTCCTTGGGCTACACCTTC.

The chain joins TRBV10-3 to TRBJ1-4; a possible D gene is TRBD1 (5 bases). The CDR3 is made up of 13 amino acids. V was clipped by 11 bases and J by 2 bases, with 12 bases between them. The germline V gene encodes CDR1 ENHRY and CDR2 SYGVKD. CDR3 sequence reads: CAAGGGTNEKLFF. DNA for the CDR3: TGTGCCGCCGGGGGGGGGACTAATGAAAAACTGTTTTTT.

Of note for this clone: In the same sample, other DNA sequences code for this CDR3. V and J are TRBV10-3 and TRBJ1-3, with a tentative D call TRBD1 (5 bases). The germline V gene encodes CDR1 ENHRY and CDR2 SYGVKD. The CDR3 loop spans 15 amino acids. Trimming cost V 0 bases and J 4 bases, with 10 bases left between them. The DNA of the CDR3 is TGTGCCATCAGTGAGTCCCCAGGGTCAGGAAACACCATATATTTT. Amino acids: CAISESPGSGNTIYF.